This section outlines one T cell receptor beta chain sequence together with its context. Its antigen is not identified. Assay: immunoSEQ multiplex PCR; the TCRdb copy retains only in-frame clones and omits some. This sample carries around 75,000 clones, roughly 73% of them seen once, and the ten largest clones take 5%. This entry is derived from a study of vaccination effects on CD4 cells after COVID-19. This CDR3 contains 14 residues. The junction had 8 bases not matched to a gene; V was cut back by 4 bases and J by 6 bases. Germline CDR1 and CDR2: SQVTM and ANQGSEA. Expansion with viral peptide pools was applied to antigen-specific CD4+ T cells by the ViraFEST assay prior to sequencing. An approximately ten-day culture period preceded the isolation of CD4+ T cells. The infection with SARS-CoV-2 (confirmed by PCR) occurred in this person between March and December 2020. HIV-1 Nef peptide pool stimulation served as negative control. Each culture had half its medium swapped for IL-2 medium on days 3 and 7.

V usage is TRBV29-1 and J usage is TRBJ2-2, with 7 nucleotides matching TRBD1. The clonotype originates from a human donor who had a prior SARS-CoV-2 infection. The sample was CD4+ T cells from PBMCs cultured with HIV peptides, taken before COVID-19 vaccination. The sample's subset: HIV-1 Nef peptide pool negative control/reference culture. CDR3 loop: CSVAFRQGAGELFF. The CDR3 bases are TGCAGCGTTGCCTTTCGGCAGGGGGCCGGGGAGCTGTTTTTT.